This is a list of T cell receptor beta chains from one sample in a study of post-analysis software for immune sequencing data. TCRdb fed the PCR reads into MiXCR, producing one record per CDR3 protein. The repertoire consists of about 210,000 distinct CDR3 sequences, with 29% occurring once and the leading ten covering 3% to 3.5%. Sequenced sample: blood. The source is a girl aged 2-17 years with multiple sclerosis. The CDR3 runs from the conserved cysteine through the conserved F or W. Each record gives: V gene, clone size, J gene, D gene, CDR3 DNA, CDR3 protein. D genes are given only for firm matches. Clone size appears in some rows only: once, few, many, or a class for an expanded clone.

>TRBV14|many|TRBJ2-1|TRBD2
TGTGCCAGCAGCCAAGATGTGGGGACTAGCGGCTACAATGAGCAGTTCTTC
CASSQDVGTSGYNEQFF
>TRBV12-3/TRBV12-4|few|TRBJ1-1|TRBD1
TGTGCCAGCAGAACGGACAGGGGGAACACTGAAGCTTTCTTT
CASRTDRGNTEAFF
>TRBV12-3/TRBV12-4|many|TRBJ2-1|NA
TGTGCCAGCAGTTTAACGGGGACCTACAATGAGCAGTTCTTC
CASSLTGTYNEQFF
>TRBV20-1|NA|TRBJ2-1|TRBD2
TGCAGTGCTAGTAGCGGGGGCTTGGGTCCTGAGCAGTTCTTC
CSASSGGLGPEQFF
>TRBV7-8|NA|TRBJ1-1|TRBD1
TGTGCCAGCAGCAAAAGCGGGGACAGCGGAGCTTTCTTT
CASSKSGDSGAFF
>TRBV6-2/TRBV6-3|NA|TRBJ1-2|NA
TGTGCCAGCAACGGACCCGGGGCACGGAATTGGGGCTACACCTTC
CASNGPGARNWGYTF
>TRBV12-3/TRBV12-4|many|TRBJ1-2|NA
TGTGCCAGCAGTTTCTATAATTATGGCTACACCTTC
CASSFYNYGYTF
>TRBV11-3|NA|TRBJ2-2|NA
TGTGCCAGCAGCTCTTCAGGAACGAACACCGGGGAGCTGTTTTTT
CASSSSGTNTGELFF
>TRBV20-1|few|TRBJ2-7|TRBD2
TGCAGTGCTAGAGATGGGGATAGCGGGGGCTACGAGCAGTACTTC
CSARDGDSGGYEQYF
>TRBV5-1|many|TRBJ2-1|NA
TGCGCCAGCAGCTCGGCCGACTTCTCTGGGAGCAATGAGCAGTTCTTC
CASSSADFSGSNEQFF
>TRBV28|NA|TRBJ1-5|NA
TGTGCCAGCAACCCCGGGACGGCGAATCAGCCCCAGCATTTT
CASNPGTANQPQHF
>TRBV7-2|NA|TRBJ1-1|NA
TGTGCCAGCAGCCCCGGACAAAATGAAGCTTTCTTT
CASSPGQNEAFF
>TRBV3-1|many|TRBJ2-3|NA
TGTGCCAGCAGCCAAGCTGAACCTAGGAATACGCAGTATTTT
CASSQAEPRNTQYF
>TRBV6-5|NA|TRBJ2-7|NA
TGTGCCAGCAGCTTAGACAGAAGGTCCTACGAGCAGTACTTC
CASSLDRRSYEQYF
>TRBV11-2|few|TRBJ2-1|NA
TGTGCCAGCCTTCAGGGGAATGAGCAGTTCTTC
CASLQGNEQFF
>TRBV5-1|many|TRBJ1-2|TRBD1
TGCGCCAGCAGCTACTACAAAACGGGACAGGAGGTATCCTATGGCTACACCTTC
CASSYYKTGQEVSYGYTF
>TRBV4-1|NA|TRBJ1-3|NA
TGCGCCAGCAGCCAAGGACAGTTCGACACCATATATTTT
CASSQGQFDTIYF
>TRBV28|many|TRBJ2-5|NA
TGTGCCAGCAGTCATCGGACGATGGAGACCCAGTACTTC
CASSHRTMETQYF
>TRBV4-3|NA|TRBJ2-3|NA
TGCGCCAGCAGCCAAGATGAGGCAGGGGCGGATACGCAGTATTTT
CASSQDEAGADTQYF
>TRBV7-8|NA|TRBJ1-1|NA
TGTGCCAGCCTAGGTATGGGGACTGAAGCTTTCTTT
CASLGMGTEAFF
>TRBV5-1|NA|TRBJ1-6|NA
TGCGCCAGCAGCTTTGTGGGGGGATACTCACCCCTCCACTTT
CASSFVGGYSPLHF
>TRBV30|NA|TRBJ1-1|TRBD1
TGTGCCTGGGAGACAGGGGCGAACACTGAAGCTTTCTTT
CAWETGANTEAFF
>TRBV7-9|NA|TRBJ2-7|NA
TGTGCCAGCAGCATAAGTAACCTTAGGGCCAATTACGAGCAGTACTTC
CASSISNLRANYEQYF
>TRBV28|many|TRBJ2-7|NA
TGTGCCAGCAGTGACTTCAAAGACTCCTACGAGCAGTACTTC
CASSDFKDSYEQYF
>TRBV3-1|few|TRBJ1-2|NA
TGTGCCAGCAGCCAAGAAGGGATTACTAACTATGGCTACACCTTC
CASSQEGITNYGYTF
>TRBV12-3/TRBV12-4|NA|TRBJ2-3|TRBD2
TGTGCCAGCAGTCTAAAAGCGGGAGGCCGCACAGATACGGAGTATTTT
CASSLKAGGRTDTEYF
>TRBV4-1|NA|TRBJ1-1|NA
TGCGCCAGCAGCCACTCTTTTCTGGACAAGAACACTGAAGCTTTCTTT
CASSHSFLDKNTEAFF
>TRBV15|NA|TRBJ2-7|NA
TGTGCCACCAGCAGAGTCCGCGAGCAGTACTTC
CATSRVREQYF
>TRBV6-1|many|TRBJ1-2|NA
TGTGCCAGCAGCAAGACCGGGGCGGACTATGGCGTGAACTATGGCTACACCTTC
CASSKTGADYGVNYGYTF
>TRBV7-9|few|TRBJ2-1|TRBD2
TGTGCCAGCAGCTTCACCGGTTGGGGGGGTGGGAATGAGCAGTTCTTC
CASSFTGWGGGNEQFF